The entry below gives a single T cell receptor beta chain sequence along with its context. This sample was taken from a study of blood T cell repertoires in COVID-19. Trimming removed 5 bases at V and 5 bases at J, with 10 bases between. The CDR3 sequence is 14 residues long. Germline V gene sequence: CDR1 MDHEN, CDR2 SYDVKM. The assay was immunoSEQ multiplex PCR, and TCRdb's table has in-frame clones only and misses some. The data hold about 120,000 clones, with around four fifths observed a single time. Source material: peripheral blood. This clonotype was sampled from a human donor in a cohort sampled during active COVID-19. V usage is TRBV28 and J usage is TRBJ1-6; D not certain. Here the CDR3 reads CASSRTRDNSPLHF. The CDR3 DNA is TGTGCCAGCAGTCGGACGCGGGATAATTCACCCCTCCACTTT.